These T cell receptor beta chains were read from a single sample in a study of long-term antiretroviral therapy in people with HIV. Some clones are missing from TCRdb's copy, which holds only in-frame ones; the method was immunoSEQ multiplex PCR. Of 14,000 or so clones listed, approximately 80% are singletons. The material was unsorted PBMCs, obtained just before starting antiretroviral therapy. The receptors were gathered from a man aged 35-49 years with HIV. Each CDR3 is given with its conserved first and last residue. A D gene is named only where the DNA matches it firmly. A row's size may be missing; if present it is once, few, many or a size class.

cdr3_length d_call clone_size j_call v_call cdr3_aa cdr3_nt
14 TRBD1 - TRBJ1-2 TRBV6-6 CASSRGQDVYGYTF TGTGCCAGCAGCCGCGGACAGGATGTCTATGGCTACACCTTC
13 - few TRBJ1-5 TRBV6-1 CASSERKGQPQHF TGTGCCAGCAGTGAAAGGAAGGGGCAGCCCCAGCATTTT
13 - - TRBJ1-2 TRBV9 CASSRQNNYGYTF TGTGCCAGCAGCCGACAGAATAACTATGGCTACACCTTC
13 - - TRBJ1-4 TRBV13 CASSLGRSEKLFF TGTGCCAGCAGCTTAGGGAGGAGTGAAAAACTGTTTTTT
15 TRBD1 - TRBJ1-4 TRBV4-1 CASSQAGTGREKLFF TGCGCCAGCAGCCAAGCCGGGACAGGGAGGGAAAAACTGTTTTTT
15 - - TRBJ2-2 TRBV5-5 CASSLTGRNTGELFF TGTGCCAGCAGCTTGACGGGACGAAATACCGGGGAGCTGTTTTTT
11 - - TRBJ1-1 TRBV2 CASRFSSAAFF TGTGCCAGCAGATTTTCCTCTGCTGCTTTCTTT
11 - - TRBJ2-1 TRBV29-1 CSVLWRDEQFF TGCAGCGTTCTCTGGCGCGATGAGCAGTTCTTC
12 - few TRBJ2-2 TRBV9 CASSRGTGELFF TGTGCCAGCTCCCGGGGCACCGGGGAGCTGTTTTTT
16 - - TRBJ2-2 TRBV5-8 CASSSWEGQNTGELFF TGTGCCAGCAGCTCCTGGGAGGGACAAAACACCGGGGAGCTGTTTTTT
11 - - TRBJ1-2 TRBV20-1 CSARDPPGYTF TGCAGTGCTAGAGATCCCCCTGGCTACACCTTC
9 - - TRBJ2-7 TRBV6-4 CASSHEQYF TGTGCCAGCAGCCACGAGCAGTACTTC
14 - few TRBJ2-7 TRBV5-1 CASSLTGTTYEQYF TGCGCCAGCAGCTTGACCGGCACTACCTACGAGCAGTACTTC
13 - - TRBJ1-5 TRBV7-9 CASSLDENQPQHF TGTGCCAGCAGCTTAGATGAGAATCAGCCCCAGCATTTT
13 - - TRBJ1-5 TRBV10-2 CASSTMTDQPQHF TGCGCCAGCAGTACCATGACGGATCAGCCCCAGCATTTT
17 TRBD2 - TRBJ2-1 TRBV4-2 CASSQDLLAGGPNEQFF TGTGCCAGCAGCCAAGATCTTCTCGCGGGGGGGCCTAATGAGCAGTTCTTC
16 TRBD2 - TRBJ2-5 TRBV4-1 CASSRLAGGPQETQYF TGCGCCAGCAGCCGACTAGCGGGAGGGCCCCAAGAGACCCAGTACTTC
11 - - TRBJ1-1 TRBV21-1 CASTIRTEAFF TGTGCCAGCACAATTCGCACTGAAGCTTTCTTT
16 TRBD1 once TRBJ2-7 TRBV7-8 CASSLTLRDRDYEQYF TGTGCCAGCAGCTTAACACTGAGGGACAGGGACTACGAGCAGTACTTC
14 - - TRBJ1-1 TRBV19 CASTHGRGNTEAFF TGTGCCAGTACCCACGGACGAGGGAACACTGAAGCTTTCTTT
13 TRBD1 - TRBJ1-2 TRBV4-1 CASRNGQGGGYTF TGCGCCAGCAGAAACGGACAGGGAGGTGGCTACACCTTC
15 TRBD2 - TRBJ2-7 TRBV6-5 CASSYSGLADYEQYF TGTGCCAGCAGTTACTCGGGACTAGCAGACTACGAGCAGTACTTC